One TCR beta chain is described in this entry. The data stem from a study of blood T cell repertoires in COVID-19. Looking at the study overall: Samples came from the United States, Italy and Spain, spanning acute and convalescent COVID-19. T cells, B-cell-depleted T cells, or PBMCs supplied cDNA or gDNA.

Germline loops: CDR1 SGHAT, CDR2 FQNNGV. The CDR3 runs 18 residues. V was clipped by 0 bases and J by 5 bases, with 20 bases between them. Measured with immunoSEQ multiplex PCR; TCRdb has only the in-frame clones, and not every one. This sample has 170,000 or so clones, with around 85% found just once. Recovered status in Cohort 3 required two negative PCRs, clearance, or symptom resolution. The V gene is TRBV11-2, the J gene TRBJ1-5; tentative D call: TRBD1 (6 bases). The clonotype was recovered from a man aged 35-49 years who had recovered from COVID-19. Sequencing was performed on PBMCs or T cells enriched from blood (not recorded which). The DNA of the CDR3 is TGTGCCAGCAGCTTAGATATGTCGGGACACGGAAACTATCAGCCCCAGCATTTT. Translated: CASSLDMSGHGNYQPQHF. The full variable domain, rest sourced from reference TRBV11-2 and TRBJ1-5, is EAGVAQSPRYKIIEKRQSVAFWCNPISGHATLYWYQQILGQGPKLLIQFQNNGVVDDSQLPKDRFSAERLKGVDSTLKIQPAKLEDSAVYLCASSLDMSGHGNYQPQHFGDGTRLSIL.